These 12 T cell receptor beta chains came from one sample sequenced in a study of CXCR3-negative and CXCR3-positive naive CD8 T cells (dated by TCRdb to the late 2010s). Instrument used: NextSeq 550. The Human TCR Profiling Kit (MiLaboratory) was used to make UMI-labeled 5' RACE TRB cDNA libraries. TCRdb reprocessed the raw reads; every CDR3 protein sequence is a single record, and DNA is not supplied. This sample's table lists some 150,000 distinct CDR3 sequences. Jointly, the top ten make up over 0.25% of the sample. The investigation overall reported the following: TRB CDR3s from CXCR3-positive naive cells showed higher hydrophobicity (lower Kidera factor 4), lower energy, and higher strength and volume indices than CXCR3-negative naive cells.

Antigen specificity for these receptors is unknown. Sequenced input: naive CXCR3+ CD8+ T cells from blood. According to the study, the label for this sample's cell subset or site signals: CD45RO-CCR7+CD27+CD95- naive CD8+ T cells expressing CXCR3 (TNR3+). These receptors originate from a human donor in good health. Some clones in this sample may be carry-over from other donors' samples.

The chain employs TRBV29-1 and TRBJ2-7; no DNA is available, so the TRBD1 call from TCRdb remains unchecked. Germline CDR1 reads SQVTM; CDR2 reads ANQGSEA. The CDR3 has 15 residues. The CDR3 loop reads CSVSFSDRETYEQYF.

V gene TRBV7-8 combines with J gene TRBJ2-7; TCRdb's assignment of TRBD1 cannot be checked, as there is no DNA. The CDR3 length is 15 residues. CDR1 and CDR2 from the germline V gene are SGHVS and FQNEAQ. The CDR3 sequence is CASSLGQTAGYEQYF.

The chain combines TRBV4-1 with TRBJ1-5; checking the TCRdb D call of TRBD1 is not possible without DNA. Germline V gene data show CDR1 as MGHRA and CDR2 as YSYEKL. The CDR3 length is 15 residues. The CDR3 sequence is CASSREDRGSQPQHF.

CDR3 protein: CASRLGQINSPLHF. This chain joins TRBV7-9 and TRBJ1-6; TCRdb names TRBD1, which stays unverified in the absence of DNA. This CDR3 is 14 amino acids long. The V gene's germline CDR1 is SEHNR and CDR2 FQNEAQ (reference sequence).

The chain links TRBV29-1 to TRBJ2-7; TCRdb indicates TRBD1, and absent DNA this call remains unverified. Germline V gene data show CDR1 as SQVTM and CDR2 as ANQGSEA. The CDR3 is made up of 14 amino acids. Here the CDR3 reads CSALEGSYSGEQYF.

This chain joins TRBV28 and TRBJ2-7; the D call of TRBD1 rests on TCRdb alone, since no DNA is present to check it. CDR3 length: 16 residues. CDR1 and CDR2 from the germline V gene are MDHEN and SYDVKM. CDR3: CASSFPRQKSSYEQYF.

The rearrangement joins TRBV29-1 to TRBJ2-1; the D gene TCRdb calls, TRBD1, cannot be checked with no DNA. The CDR3 sequence is 13 residues long. Germline values: CDR1 SQVTM, CDR2 ANQGSEA. CDR3 amino acids: CSSIGGSHPEQFF.

V and J are TRBV9 and TRBJ2-3; the D call from TCRdb, TRBD2, cannot be confirmed without DNA. This CDR3 has 15 amino acids. Looked up from germline, CDR1 is SGDLS and CDR2 is YYNGEE. The CDR3 reads CASSVEWESRDTQYF.

The J gene is TRBJ2-3, the V gene TRBV10-3; TCRdb indicates TRBD2, and absent DNA this call remains unverified. Germline lookup yields CDR1 ENHRY and CDR2 SYGVKD. CDR3 size: 15 residues. The CDR3 spells CAIMVAGGLTDTQYF.

J is TRBJ1-2 and V is TRBV7-6. Per germline, CDR1 SGHVS and CDR2 FNYEAQ. The CDR3 extends over 15 amino acids. The CDR3 spells CASSPLSRSSYGYTF.

The chain links TRBV20-1 to TRBJ2-3; TCRdb selects TRBD2, and the lack of DNA leaves this call unchecked. The CDR3 runs to 16 residues. CDR1 and CDR2 (germline): DFQATT, SNEGSKA (reference sequence). The CDR3 region is CSARDWPGLGTDTQYF.

This rearrangement joins TRBV29-1 to TRBJ2-7; TCRdb's D gene call, TRBD1, goes unchecked for lack of DNA. This CDR3 is built from 13 residues. CDR1 SQVTM and CDR2 ANQGSEA come from the germline V gene. CDR3 residues: CSVERGGPAEQYF.